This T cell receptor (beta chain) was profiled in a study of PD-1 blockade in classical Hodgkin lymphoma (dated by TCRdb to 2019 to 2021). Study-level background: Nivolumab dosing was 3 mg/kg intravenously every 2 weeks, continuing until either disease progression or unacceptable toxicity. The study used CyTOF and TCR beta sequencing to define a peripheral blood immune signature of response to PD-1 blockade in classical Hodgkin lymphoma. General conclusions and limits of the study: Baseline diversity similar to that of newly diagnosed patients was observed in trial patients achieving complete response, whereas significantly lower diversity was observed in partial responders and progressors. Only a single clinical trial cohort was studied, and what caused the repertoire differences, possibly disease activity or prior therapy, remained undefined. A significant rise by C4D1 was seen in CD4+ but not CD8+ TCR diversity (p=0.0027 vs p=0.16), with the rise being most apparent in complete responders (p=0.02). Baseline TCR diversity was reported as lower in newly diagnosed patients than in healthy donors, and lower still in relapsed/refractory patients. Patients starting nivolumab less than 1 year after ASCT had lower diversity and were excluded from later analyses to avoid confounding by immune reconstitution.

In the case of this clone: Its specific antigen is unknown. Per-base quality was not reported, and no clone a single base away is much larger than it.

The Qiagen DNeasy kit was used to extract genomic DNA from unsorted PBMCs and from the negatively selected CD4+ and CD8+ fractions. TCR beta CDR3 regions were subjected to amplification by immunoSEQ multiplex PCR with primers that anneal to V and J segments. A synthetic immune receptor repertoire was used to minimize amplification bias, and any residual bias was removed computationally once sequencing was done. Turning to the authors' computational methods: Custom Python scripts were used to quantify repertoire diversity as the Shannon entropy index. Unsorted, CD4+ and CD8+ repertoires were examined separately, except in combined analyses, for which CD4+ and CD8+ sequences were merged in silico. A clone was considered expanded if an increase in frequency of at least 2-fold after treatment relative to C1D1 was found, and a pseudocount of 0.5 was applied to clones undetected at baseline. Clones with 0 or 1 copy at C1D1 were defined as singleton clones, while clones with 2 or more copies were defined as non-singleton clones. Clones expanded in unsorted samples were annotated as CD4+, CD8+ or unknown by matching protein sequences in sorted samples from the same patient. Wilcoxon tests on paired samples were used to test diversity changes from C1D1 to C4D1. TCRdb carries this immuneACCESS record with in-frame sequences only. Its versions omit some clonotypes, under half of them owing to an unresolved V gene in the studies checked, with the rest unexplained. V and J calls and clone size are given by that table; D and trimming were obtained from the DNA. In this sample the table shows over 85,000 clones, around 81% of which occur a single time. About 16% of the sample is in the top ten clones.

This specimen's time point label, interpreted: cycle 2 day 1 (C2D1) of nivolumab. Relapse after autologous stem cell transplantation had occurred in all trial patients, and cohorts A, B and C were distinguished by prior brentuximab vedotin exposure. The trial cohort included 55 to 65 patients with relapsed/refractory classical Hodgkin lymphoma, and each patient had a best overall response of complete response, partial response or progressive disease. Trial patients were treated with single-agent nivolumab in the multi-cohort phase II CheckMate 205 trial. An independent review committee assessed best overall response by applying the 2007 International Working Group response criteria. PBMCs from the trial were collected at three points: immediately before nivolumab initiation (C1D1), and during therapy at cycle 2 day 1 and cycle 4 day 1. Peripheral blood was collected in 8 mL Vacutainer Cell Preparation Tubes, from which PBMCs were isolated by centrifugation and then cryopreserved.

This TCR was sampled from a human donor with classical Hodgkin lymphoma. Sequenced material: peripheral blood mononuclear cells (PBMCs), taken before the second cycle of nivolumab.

The CDR3 sequence is CASPRDGVGEQYF. The sequence in DNA is TGTGCCAGCCCCCGGGACGGCGTGGGCGAGCAGTACTTC. The V and J genes are TRBV6-1 and TRBJ2-7; the D call is possibly TRBD1 or TRBD2, each sharing 5 bases. Including cysteine and phenylalanine, the CDR3 has 13 amino acids. Of all the DNA, just the CDR3 is kept, 39 bases in frame from base 1. Based on the germline V gene, the CDR1 and CDR2 sequences are MNHNS and SASEGT. The V and J ends are trimmed by 8 bases and 6 bases, leaving 17 bases between them.